Presented here are 22 T cell receptor beta chains from one specimen sequenced in a study of technical replicates of blood from a few donors. Sequencing was performed with immunoSEQ multiplex PCR; in TCRdb, only in-frame clones are kept and a portion is missing. The sample has tens of thousands of clones, around 87% seen once; the top ten hold under 6.5%. Sequences were obtained from PBMCs. These TCRs come from a human donor in good health. Some clones in this sample may be carry-over from other donors' samples.

The CDR3 DNA is TGCAGTGCACCATGGCGGGATACGCAGTATTTT. As protein: CSAPWRDTQYF. J is TRBJ2-3 and V is TRBV20-1; D unclear. The length of the CDR3 is 11 residues. Germline CDR1 DFQATT, CDR2 SNEGSKA (reference sequence). V gave up 6 bases and J gave up 6 bases, with 10 bases separating them.

The chain links TRBV30 to TRBJ1-6; D gene ambiguous. Trimming took off 3 bases at V and 0 bases at J, with 15 bases between the two ends. The CDR3 has 17 residues. Germline assignment: CDR1 GTSNPN and CDR2 SVGIG (reference sequence). Here the CDR3 DNA reads TGTGCCTGGAGCGGGGTGGGCGGCAGCTCCTATAATTCACCCCTCCACTTT. This gives the protein CAWSGVGGSSYNSPLHF.

The chain links TRBV5-1 to TRBJ2-1, with 12 bases that match TRBD2. Germline V gene lookup returns CDR1 SGHRS and CDR2 YFSETQ. The V segment lost 4 bases and the J segment 7 bases; nucleotides outside the gene matches: 9. CDR3 length equals 16 residues. The CDR3 here is CASSGLAGLGLNEQFF. In nucleotides, the CDR3 is TGCGCCAGCAGCGGACTAGCGGGATTAGGGTTGAATGAGCAGTTCTTC.

A note on this clone: At one of its ends the junction is not consistent with the germline gene, which may arise from a read error. The chain joins TRBV4-1 to TRBJ1-2; D remains ambiguous. This CDR3 contains 12 residues. Germline CDR1 and CDR2: MGHRA and YSYEKL. The CDR3 DNA is TGCGCCAGCAGCCAGAACTCGGGGTCTTTGGCCTTC. This gives the protein CASSQNSGSLAF.

This clone has a handful of counts. The chain uses TRBV19 and TRBJ1-2, with 9 bases matching TRBD1. This CDR3 region has 12 residues. CDR1 and CDR2 (germline): LNHDA, SQIVND (reference sequence). V was pared by 8 bases and J by 3 bases, with 1 base of the junction left unmatched. In nucleotides, the CDR3 is TGTGCCAGTGGGGACAGGGACTATGGCTACACCTTC. Its translation is CASGDRDYGYTF.

The rearrangement uses TRBV7-2 and TRBJ1-6, with a tentative D call TRBD1 (5 bases). The CDR3 runs to 14 residues. Trimming shortened V by 2 bases and J by 11 bases, and 13 bases separated the two germline ends. Germline CDR1 is SGHTA and CDR2 is FQGNSA. CDR3 nucleotide sequence: TGTGCCAGCAGCTTAACTGGGGCTTTAGCACCCCTCCACTTT. Residues: CASSLTGALAPLHF.

This clone was observed a handful of times. The gene calls are TRBV19 and TRBJ1-1, with D unclear. From germline, CDR1 is LNHDA and CDR2 SQIVND (reference sequence). The V end was cut by 1 base, the J end by 9 bases, with 18 bases between. The CDR3 length is 15 residues. The CDR3 region is CASSIARALGMKAFF. The CDR3 coding sequence is TGTGCCAGTAGTATAGCACGGGCCCTCGGGATGAAAGCTTTCTTT.

This clone has just a few counts. Other DNA sequences within the sample encode an identical CDR3. This rearrangement joins TRBV7-6 to TRBJ1-1; D not certain. Germline lookup yields CDR1 SGHVS and CDR2 FNYEAQ. CDR3 size: 14 residues. V was cut by 1 base and J by 3 bases, with 9 bases left in between. In DNA, the CDR3 is TGTGCCAGCAGCTTAGGACGAGGTGACACTGAAGCTTTCTTT. Translating it yields CASSLGRGDTEAFF.

This sequence joins TRBV6-1 and TRBJ1-5; D perhaps matches TRBD1 (6 bases). This CDR3 has 15 residues. Germline loops: CDR1 MNHNS, CDR2 SASEGT. With 4 bases removed from V and 6 bases from J, the gap between germline ends came to 16 bases. The DNA of the CDR3 is TGTGCCAGCAGTGGATACAGGGATGGGCGTCAGCCCCAGCATTTT. Protein sequence: CASSGYRDGRQPQHF.

The chain recombines TRBV9 with TRBJ1-5; possibly TRBD1 for D (5 bases). V dropped 3 bases and J dropped 1 base, with 17 bases sitting between them. The CDR3 runs 17 residues. Per germline, CDR1 SGDLS and CDR2 YYNGEE. CDR3 residues: CASSAGTGGISNQPQHF. The CDR3 bases are TGTGCCAGCAGCGCTGGGACTGGGGGAATAAGCAATCAGCCCCAGCATTTT.

The V and J genes are TRBV9 and TRBJ1-3, with TRBD1 matching 12 bases. The junction had 14 bases not matched to a gene; V was cut back by 3 bases and J by 4 bases. Germline lookup yields CDR1 SGDLS and CDR2 YYNGEE. The CDR3 loop spans 19 amino acids. The CDR3 reads CASSATTPGQGARGNTIYF. DNA of the CDR3: TGTGCCAGCAGCGCTACTACCCCGGGACAGGGGGCAAGGGGAAACACCATATATTTT.

This clone was counted between two and nine times. This chain uses TRBV27 with TRBJ2-7; 7 bases map to TRBD2. V was pared by 4 bases and J by 6 bases, with 9 bases of the junction left unmatched. CDR1 is MNHEY and CDR2 is SMNVEV in the germline V gene (reference sequence). The CDR3 covers 14 residues. The CDR3 sequence is CASSSPNGRGEQYF. The CDR3 DNA sequence: TGTGCCAGCAGTTCTCCTAATGGGAGGGGCGAGCAGTACTTC.

The chain links TRBV5-6 to TRBJ1-1; TRBD1 is a possible D gene (5 bases). The CDR3 covers 13 residues. CDR1 is SGHDT, CDR2 YYEEEE, per germline. Trimming took 5 bases from V and 4 from J, leaving 12 bases between them. The CDR3 nucleotides read TGTGCCAGCAGGTTGAGGGGTGTCACTGAAGCTTTCTTT. It specifies CASRLRGVTEAFF.

The chain links TRBV7-2 to TRBJ2-7; TRBD1 matches 7 bases. Germline values: CDR1 SGHTA, CDR2 FQGNSA. This CDR3 has 16 amino acids. The V and J ends lost 2 bases and 0 bases, in that order; junction bases with no gene match: 7. CDR3 sequence reads: CASSLTSGQASYEQYF. CDR3 nucleotide sequence: TGTGCCAGCAGCTTAACCTCCGGACAGGCCTCCTACGAGCAGTACTTC.

This clone has a single count. This chain uses TRBV9 with TRBJ1-3; D gene uncertain. The CDR3 covers 16 residues. CDR1 SGDLS and CDR2 YYNGEE come from the germline V gene. V lost 0 bases and J lost 0, with 10 bases in between. The CDR3 is CASSVEVRDSGNTIYF. CDR3 in DNA: TGTGCCAGCAGCGTAGAGGTGCGGGACTCTGGAAACACCATATATTTT.

The chain uses TRBV7-7 and TRBJ2-5, with D perhaps TRBD2 (6 bases). V was shortened by 1 base and J by 9 bases, with 18 bases between the two germline ends. CDR3 length: 15 residues. The V gene's germline CDR1 is SSHAT and CDR2 FNYEAQ (reference sequence). The CDR3 bases are TGTGCCAGCAGCTTAGTCGCGGGGCAGAGGGAGGCCCAGTACTTC. Its protein product is CASSLVAGQREAQYF.

This rearrangement joins TRBV7-4 to TRBJ1-1; D remains ambiguous. Germline V lookup: CDR1 SGHVT, CDR2 SQSDAQ. This CDR3 is 11 amino acids long. This CDR3 reads CSFRPTPEAFF. CDR3 DNA sequence: TGTTCCTTTCGCCCTACCCCAGAAGCTTTCTTT.

The V gene is TRBV19, the J gene TRBJ2-7, with 7 bases matching TRBD2. The germline CDR1 and CDR2 sequences are LNHDA and SQIVND (reference sequence). CDR3 length: 16 amino acids. After removal of 2 bases from V and 2 bases from J, the junction contained 9 bases not matched to a gene. CDR3 residues: CASSIHPSGRAYEQYF. CDR3 in DNA: TGTGCCAGTAGTATACACCCTAGCGGTCGAGCCTACGAGCAGTACTTC.

This clone appeared a few times. The V and J genes are TRBV10-2 and TRBJ1-6, with a possible D match to TRBD1 (6 bases). This CDR3 has 11 amino acids. The germline gives CDR1 WSHSY, CDR2 SAAADI. Trimming cost V 3 bases and J 13 bases, with 7 bases left between them. CDR3 nucleotides: TGCGCCAGCAGTGAAGGGGGTCCCCTCCACTTT. Amino acid sequence: CASSEGGPLHF.

This chain links TRBV2 with TRBJ2-3; possibly TRBD2 for D (5 bases). This CDR3 contains 11 residues. With 4 bases removed from V and 8 bases from J, the gap between germline ends came to 7 bases. Germline CDR1 and CDR2: SNHLY and FYNNEI. The CDR3, as DNA: TGTGCCAGCAGTGTCCGGGGTACGCAGTATTTT. It encodes CASSVRGTQYF.

The V and J genes are TRBV5-1 and TRBJ2-2, with unresolved D. This CDR3 region has 13 residues. Germline CDR1 SGHRS, CDR2 YFSETQ. V shed 1 base and J shed 5 bases, with 6 bases lying between them. CDR3 sequence (DNA): TGCGCCAGCAGCTTGACGGTTACCGGGGAGCTGTTTTTT. This codes for CASSLTVTGELFF.

A few counts support this clone. The chain combines TRBV5-4 with TRBJ1-6, with TRBD1 matching 10 bases. Unmatched junction bases numbered 7, after V lost 0 bases and J lost 10 bases. The germline V gene encodes CDR1 SGHNT and CDR2 YYREEE (reference sequence). The CDR3 spans 16 residues. The CDR3 DNA reads TGTGCCAGCAGCTTGGGGACAGGGGGAGTAGGATCACCCCTCCACTTT. As protein: CASSLGTGGVGSPLHF.